Below, one T cell receptor beta chain is given with its context. Which antigen it targets is not known. Within one base of it there is no much larger clone, and no base qualities were kept. What this sample's treatment or condition label stands for: approximately nine-day PBMC culture with coronavirus spike peptide pools or control peptides (ViraFEST assay). The study used the ViraFEST assay, which expanded antigen-specific T cells with peptide pools and then identified expanded clonotypes by TCR sequencing. The convalescent patients' positive SARS-CoV-2 PCR tests fell between March and December 2020, which was before the Alpha, Beta and Delta variants emerged in the United States. Each well held two million PBMCs cultured with around 10 ug/ml peptide pools in IMDM containing around 5% human AB serum and around 9 IU/ml IL-2. On days 3 and 7, half of the culture medium was replaced with fresh IL-2-containing medium. After approximately 10 days of culture, CD4+ T cells were isolated by negative selection using the EasySep CD4+ T cell isolation kit. PBMCs were separated from whole blood using Ficoll-Paque Plus gradient centrifugation and then either used fresh or cryopreserved at -140C. Each culture condition was generally run in triplicate wells.

This record belongs to a study of vaccination and CD4 T cells after COVID-19 (dated by TCRdb to between 2021 and 2022). About the investigation overall: Convalescent patients had a positive SARS-CoV-2 result on nasal swab PCR, and of these patients, some 10 had mild disease and one had severe disease. In the convalescent cohort there were six males and four females, among whom were two Hispanic individuals, seven Caucasians, two Asians and one multiracial person. Each participant got two doses of either the Pfizer-BioNTech BNT162b2 vaccine (n=8) or the Moderna mRNA-1273 vaccine (n=2). Post-COVID blood samples were collected from convalescent patients a median of roughly 100 days after diagnosis, with a range of roughly 30 to 161 days. Post-vaccine blood samples were taken a median of about 72 days after the second vaccine dose, with a range of roughly 14 to 241 days. Overlapping spike peptide pools from SARS-CoV-2 and from the common cold coronaviruses HCoV-NL63, HCoV-OC43 and HCoV-229E were used as culture stimuli. Control cultures received a CEFX viral epitope pool as the positive control, an HIV-1 Nef peptide pool as the negative control, or no peptide. In under twelve COVID-19 convalescent patients and a few infection-naive healthy vaccine recipients, researchers compared the spike-specific CD4+ TCR repertoire from before mRNA vaccination with the repertoire from after.

The protocol used for the library was PCR. DNA from cultured CD4+ T cells underwent TCR sequencing with the Oncomine TCR Beta short-read assay at the Johns Hopkins FTIC core. Genomic DNA was extracted from the cultured CD4+ T cells with the QIAamp micro DNA kit. Oncomine TCR Beta libraries made from cultured CD4+ T cells were pooled using unique dual indexes and sequenced on an Illumina iSeq 100. The study's own analysis went as follows. Non-productive sequences were removed, and CDR3s that did not start with C, did not end with F or W, or were shorter than 7 amino acids were discarded. The MANAFEST web application was used to identify antigen-specific clonotypes by comparing peptide-stimulated wells against reference wells and other culture wells. An FDR below 0.05, an odds ratio above 5, and a productive frequency above 0.1% in at least two of three replicate wells were required for clones to be considered positive. A clonotype counted as cross-reactive if it showed significant expansion both in the SARS-CoV-2 spike wells and in at least one common cold coronavirus spike condition. Levenshtein distances (stringdist) and unrooted phylogenetic trees (ape) in R version 3.6.1 were used to assess CDR3 homology. Through fastp at Q25 and MiXCR, TCRdb rebuilt clones from the public reads, retaining in-frame beta chains. Each entry is one CDR3 protein sequence, shown with its most common DNA and genes. The V and J calls and clone size come from TCRdb's table, not from the authors' own analysis. The sample table holds over 6,500 distinct CDR3 sequences, of which roughly 72% were seen once. The ten largest clones add up to around 38% of the sample.

Broad study findings and their caveats: The median number of SARS-CoV-2-reactive clonotypes rose from under 25 after infection to a few dozen after vaccination, but the change was not significant. Only a relatively small number of convalescent patients were included in the study, and early timepoints following natural infection were not analyzed. Nearly all vaccine-specific clones in convalescent patients (304 of 307) were mono-reactive for SARS-CoV-2 spike rather than cross-reactive with common cold coronaviruses. Among the post-vaccine SARS-CoV-2-reactive clones in convalescent patients, a median around 85% showed up only after vaccination, which suggests vaccine-specific priming.

The CDR3 holds 15 amino acids from the cysteine to the phenylalanine. Only CDR3 DNA is held: 45 bases, read in frame from base 1. V drops 4 bases and J drops 4 bases, leaving 14 bases in between. According to the germline V gene (reference sequence), CDR1 reads LNHDA and CDR2 reads SQIVND. The sample taken for sequencing was CD4+ T cells from blood, cultured in vitro. Recombination connected TRBV19 to TRBJ1-5; matching of 6 bases hints at TRBD1 as the D gene. The TCR comes from a human donor who had recovered from COVID-19. Read as DNA, the sequence is TGTGCCAGTAGTAAGAGACAGGCTGAAAATCAGCCCCAGCATTTT. Its coded protein is CASSKRQAENQPQHF.